Listed below are T cell receptor beta chains from one sample, sequenced in a study of human T cells and chemical hapten exposure. TCRdb redid the calling of the RACE reads with MiXCR, one entry per CDR3 protein. The table lists about 360,000 distinct CDR3 sequences, approximately 4.4% of them singletons, with about 2.1% in the top ten. The sample here was whole blood, taken in connection with sensitization to the hapten diphenylcyclopropenone (DPC). These receptors were collected from a woman aged 45-59 years with alopecia areata. Some clones in this sample may be carry-over from other donors' samples. Each CDR3 is given without its conserved first and last residue.

J gene: TRBJ1-1; CDR3 length: 11; V gene: TRBV7-8; CDR3 protein: ASSSPLEPEAF
J gene: TRBJ1-6; CDR3 length: 14; V gene: TRBV20-1; CDR3 protein: SARSNLRVANSPLH
J gene: TRBJ2-1; CDR3 length: 13; V gene: TRBV12-3/TRBV12-4; CDR3 protein: ASSLGGPSYNEQF
J gene: TRBJ1-3; CDR3 length: 12; V gene: TRBV4-3; CDR3 protein: ASSQAGAGNTIY
J gene: TRBJ2-7; CDR3 length: 14; V gene: TRBV29-1; CDR3 protein: SVGGTSGRRTYEQY
J gene: TRBJ2-7; CDR3 length: 12; V gene: TRBV20-1; CDR3 protein: SARGGTGTYEQY
J gene: TRBJ1-5; CDR3 length: 12; V gene: TRBV28; CDR3 protein: ASGEGGPNQPQH
J gene: TRBJ1-2; CDR3 length: 12; V gene: TRBV24-1; CDR3 protein: ATSEPGQIYGYT
J gene: TRBJ1-4; CDR3 length: 12; V gene: TRBV7-9; CDR3 protein: ASTGQATNEKLF
J gene: TRBJ2-3; CDR3 length: 12; V gene: TRBV11-2; CDR3 protein: ASAPGTAADTQY
J gene: TRBJ1-1; CDR3 length: 11; V gene: TRBV28; CDR3 protein: ASSLWQQGYAF
J gene: TRBJ1-4; CDR3 length: 11; V gene: TRBV20-1; CDR3 protein: SACDRDNEKLF
J gene: TRBJ2-3; CDR3 length: 13; V gene: TRBV27; CDR3 protein: ASSFRDRRTDTQY
J gene: TRBJ2-1; CDR3 length: 12; V gene: TRBV11-2; CDR3 protein: ASSSFKGAHEQF
J gene: TRBJ1-1; CDR3 length: 15; V gene: TRBV28; CDR3 protein: ASTLLRVQGRNTEAF
J gene: TRBJ2-7; CDR3 length: 10; V gene: TRBV5-1; CDR3 protein: ASSKGSYEQY
J gene: TRBJ2-2; CDR3 length: 14; V gene: TRBV6-2/TRBV6-3; CDR3 protein: ASSTPGTSATGELF
J gene: TRBJ2-6; CDR3 length: 16; V gene: TRBV7-2; CDR3 protein: ASSLERDRGRGANVLT
J gene: TRBJ2-5; CDR3 length: 11; V gene: TRBV13; CDR3 protein: ASSSPSQETQY
J gene: TRBJ2-3; CDR3 length: 16; V gene: TRBV3-1; CDR3 protein: ASSQTPGQGAEADTQY
J gene: TRBJ2-7; CDR3 length: 12; V gene: TRBV27; CDR3 protein: ASSLTGGPYEQY
J gene: TRBJ1-1; CDR3 length: 11; V gene: TRBV18; CDR3 protein: ASSPRGGGEAF
J gene: TRBJ2-7; CDR3 length: 11; V gene: TRBV2; CDR3 protein: ASNEVQRGEQY
J gene: TRBJ2-1; CDR3 length: 11; V gene: TRBV4-2; CDR3 protein: ASSQDVGFEQF
J gene: TRBJ1-1; CDR3 length: 14; V gene: TRBV11-2; CDR3 protein: ASSSWTQDMNTEAF
J gene: TRBJ1-2; CDR3 length: 12; V gene: TRBV29-1; CDR3 protein: SVGRDTKQEGYT
J gene: TRBJ2-7; CDR3 length: 12; V gene: TRBV11-2; CDR3 protein: ASSVEATHYEQY
J gene: TRBJ2-1; CDR3 length: 13; V gene: TRBV6-2/TRBV6-3; CDR3 protein: ASNNMLADYNEQF
J gene: TRBJ1-2; CDR3 length: 13; V gene: TRBV12-3/TRBV12-4; CDR3 protein: ASSPPGQGYYGYT
J gene: TRBJ1-2; CDR3 length: 13; V gene: TRBV20-1; CDR3 protein: SAPQGQLRNYGYT
J gene: TRBJ1-2; CDR3 length: 12; V gene: TRBV28; CDR3 protein: ASRFTGGDYGYT
J gene: TRBJ2-2; CDR3 length: 13; V gene: TRBV5-1; CDR3 protein: ASTKEGAFGGELF
J gene: TRBJ2-1; CDR3 length: 13; V gene: TRBV29-1; CDR3 protein: SVDQPGQGKNEQF
J gene: TRBJ2-1; CDR3 length: 13; V gene: TRBV30; CDR3 protein: AWSLTSGGGNEQF
J gene: TRBJ1-2; CDR3 length: 11; V gene: TRBV18; CDR3 protein: ASSPGGNYGYT
J gene: TRBJ2-7; CDR3 length: 13; V gene: TRBV6-5; CDR3 protein: ASRERWAGTREQY
J gene: TRBJ1-1; CDR3 length: 12; V gene: TRBV5-4; CDR3 protein: ASSLATGETEAF
J gene: TRBJ1-2; CDR3 length: 16; V gene: TRBV7-2; CDR3 protein: ASSLRPILLTGVWGYT
J gene: TRBJ1-6; CDR3 length: 12; V gene: TRBV7-6; CDR3 protein: ASAQGGLGSPLH
J gene: TRBJ1-1; CDR3 length: 13; V gene: TRBV18; CDR3 protein: ASSPSQGGVTEAF
J gene: TRBJ1-5; CDR3 length: 14; V gene: TRBV27; CDR3 protein: ASSLQGAWGNQPQH
J gene: TRBJ1-1; CDR3 length: 13; V gene: TRBV12-3/TRBV12-4; CDR3 protein: ASSPGQGWNTEAF
J gene: TRBJ2-5; CDR3 length: 15; V gene: TRBV6-1; CDR3 protein: ASRLERTGGLGETQY
J gene: TRBJ2-3; CDR3 length: 14; V gene: TRBV9; CDR3 protein: ASSVELAGGPDTQY
J gene: TRBJ2-1; CDR3 length: 13; V gene: TRBV5-1; CDR3 protein: ASSESGFFYNEQF